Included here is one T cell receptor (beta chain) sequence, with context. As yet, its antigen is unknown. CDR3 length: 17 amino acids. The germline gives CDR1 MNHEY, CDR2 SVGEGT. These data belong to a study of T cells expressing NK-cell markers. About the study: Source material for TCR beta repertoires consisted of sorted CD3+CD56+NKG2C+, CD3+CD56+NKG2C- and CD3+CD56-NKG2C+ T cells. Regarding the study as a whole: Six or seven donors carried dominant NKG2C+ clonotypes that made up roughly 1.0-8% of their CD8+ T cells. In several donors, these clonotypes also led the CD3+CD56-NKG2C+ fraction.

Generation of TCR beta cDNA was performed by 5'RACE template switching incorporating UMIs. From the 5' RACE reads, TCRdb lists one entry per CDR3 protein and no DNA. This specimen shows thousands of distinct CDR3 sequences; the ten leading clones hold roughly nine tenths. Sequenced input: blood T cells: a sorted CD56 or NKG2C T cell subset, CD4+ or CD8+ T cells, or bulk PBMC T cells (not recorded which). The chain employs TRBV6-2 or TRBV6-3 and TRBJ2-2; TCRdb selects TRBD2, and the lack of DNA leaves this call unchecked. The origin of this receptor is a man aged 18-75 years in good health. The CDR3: CASSYPTSGGPTGELFF.